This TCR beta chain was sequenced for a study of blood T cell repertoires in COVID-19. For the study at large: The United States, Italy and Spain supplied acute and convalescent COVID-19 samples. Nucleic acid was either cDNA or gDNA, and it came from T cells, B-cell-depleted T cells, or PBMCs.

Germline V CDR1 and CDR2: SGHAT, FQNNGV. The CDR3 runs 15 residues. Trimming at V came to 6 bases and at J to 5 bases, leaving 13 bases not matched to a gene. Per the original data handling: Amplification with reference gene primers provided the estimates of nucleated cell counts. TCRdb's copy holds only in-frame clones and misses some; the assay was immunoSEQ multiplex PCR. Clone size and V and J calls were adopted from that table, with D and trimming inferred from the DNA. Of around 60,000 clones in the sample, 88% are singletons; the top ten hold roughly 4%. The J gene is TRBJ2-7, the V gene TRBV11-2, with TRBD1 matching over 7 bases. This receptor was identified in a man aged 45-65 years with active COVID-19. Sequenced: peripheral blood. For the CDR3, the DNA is TGTGCCAGCAGTTCAGCCCCCCGGGACAGTAACGAGCAGTACTTC. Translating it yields CASSSAPRDSNEQYF.